The subject of this entry is one TCR beta chain. This clone was counted a few times. Its antigen specificity is not known. One base away there is no much larger clone; base qualities are not given. TCRbeta CDR3 regions were amplified from genomic DNA using the immunoSEQ Assay, a bias-controlled multiplex PCR. The paper's processing steps were these. The number of nucleated cells in each sample was estimated by amplification of reference gene primers within the assay. To quantify the absolute abundance of each unique TCRbeta CDR3 rearrangement, sequence reads were collapsed and filtered. Productive Simpson clonality was computed per sample as the square root of Simpson's diversity index over productive rearrangements. TCRdb took over this immuneACCESS table, retaining in-frame rearrangements with V and J assigned. Such tables are incomplete; in checked studies, under half of the missing clones stem from an unresolved V gene, and the remainder is unexplained. The V and J calls and the clone size are those of that table, but D and trimming were determined from the DNA. The sample profile shows some 200,000 clones; 83% of them were found once. Roughly 1.3% of the sample comes from the top ten.

V is clipped by 2 bases and J by 1 base, and the sequence between their germline boundaries is 12 bases long. Inclusive of the bounding cysteine and phenylalanine, the CDR3 is 15 residues long. The entry retains the CDR3 DNA only, 45 bases that are in frame from base 1. According to the germline V gene (reference sequence), CDR1 reads GTSNPN and CDR2 reads SVGIG. One collaborating source in Seattle enrolled patients while the patients were actively infected and followed the patients over time throughout the course of disease. Each collaborating institution followed its own protocols to collect whole blood in K2EDTA tubes. For TCRbeta analysis, collaborators shipped samples as frozen whole blood, isolated PBMCs, or DNA extracted from either of those sample types. The data were taken from a study of blood T cell repertoires in COVID-19 (dated by TCRdb to between 2020 and 2021). General notes on the study: The collaborator samples originated in the United States, Italy and Spain and spanned the acute and convalescent phases of COVID-19. The dataset comprised deeply sampled blood TCRbeta repertoires from subjects exposed to, actively infected with, or recovered from COVID-19. The material from the prospective study consisted of cDNA or gDNA derived from T cells, B-cell-depleted T cells, or PBMCs. The samples were drawn from two sources: the first 160 participants of the ongoing ImmuneRACE study, and approximately 1,300 subjects contributed by 6 global collaborators. A de-identified subject ID, COVID-19 status, age in years and sex were almost always included in the sample metadata. The repertoires were made available in a free public database intended to serve as a resource for research on the immune response to SARS-CoV-2. Where HLA class I and class II types were available, the types were taken from metadata supplied by the sample provider, not from assay-based typing.

The study at large found these results: How much clinical and demographic metadata was included differed by source and by participant, and the metadata was provided uncurated.

The sequence links TRBV30 to TRBJ1-5, with TRBD1 perhaps the D gene, on 6 matching bases. Sequencing was carried out using peripheral blood. This clonotype was obtained from a woman aged 30 to 39 with COVID-19, enrolled during active disease. In nucleotides, the sequence is TGTGCCTGGAGTCGAGGGGGGGCAAGCAATCAGCCCCAGCATTTT. Translated, it gives CAWSRGGASNQPQHF.